Listed below are T cell receptor beta chains from one sample, sequenced in a study of graft-versus-host responses after intestinal transplantation. Their cognate antigens are unknown. The protocol was immunoSEQ multiplex PCR, while the TCRdb copy is restricted to in-frame clones and leaves out a portion. Of 50,000 to 75,000 clones listed, roughly 93% are singletons. Sequencing was performed on unstimulated CD4+ T cells sorted from spleen or lymph node cells, taken before transplant. The source of these receptors is a human donor who was the organ donor for an intestinal transplant. Both conserved end residues are part of each CDR3. The order of the fields is J gene, V gene, clone size, D gene, CDR3 DNA, CDR3 protein. The D gene is left open where the match is weak. Some rows have no size entry. The others give once, few or many, or a class for an expanded clone.

TRBJ1-5 TRBV27 NA NA TGTGCCAGCAGACTAGGGCCCCAGCATTTT CASRLGPQHF
TRBJ2-1 TRBV2 NA TRBD2 TGTGCCAGCAGTGAAGAAGTAGCGGGGGGATACAATGAGCAGTTCTTC CASSEEVAGGYNEQFF
TRBJ2-3 TRBV6-1 once NA TGTGCCAGCAGTGAGGGGATTAGGACTAGGGGGTCAGATACGCAGTATTTT CASSEGIRTRGSDTQYF
TRBJ1-2 TRBV5-8 NA NA TGTGCCAGCAGCTTGGGACGGATCTATGGCTACACCTTC CASSLGRIYGYTF
TRBJ2-3 TRBV5-1 NA NA TGCGCCAGCAGCCCCGCGCCGGTTGGCACAGATACGCAGTATTTT CASSPAPVGTDTQYF
TRBJ2-7 TRBV7-2 NA NA TGTGCCAGCAGCTCCTTTGGGGTCCACGAGCAGTACTTC CASSSFGVHEQYF
TRBJ1-5 TRBV19 NA NA TGTGCCAGTAGTATAGATCATGGACATAGCAATCAGCCCCAGCATTTT CASSIDHGHSNQPQHF
TRBJ1-5 TRBV6-6 NA NA TGTGCCAGCAGGCAAGAGGGGATCCGCAATCAGCCCCAGCATTTT CASRQEGIRNQPQHF
TRBJ2-7 TRBV27 NA TRBD2 TGTGCCAGCAGTCCCAGAACTCGCGGGGGGGCGGGGGAGCAGTACTTC CASSPRTRGGAGEQYF
TRBJ2-1 TRBV13 NA NA TGTGCCAGCAGCTTGCCTCGGGTTCCCGAGCAGTTCTTC CASSLPRVPEQFF
TRBJ1-5 TRBV19 NA NA TGTGCCAGTAGCCCATGGGGTCACAATCAGCCCCAGCATTTT CASSPWGHNQPQHF
TRBJ1-2 TRBV2 NA NA TGTGCCAGCAGTCCCCCGGGACATTGGAACTATGGCTACACCTTC CASSPPGHWNYGYTF
TRBJ1-3 TRBV6-1 once NA TGTGCCAGCAGTGCCCTGACAGTGCCTGGAAACACCATATATTTT CASSALTVPGNTIYF
TRBJ2-5 TRBV5-1 NA TRBD2 TGCGCCAGCAGCTTGTCTAGCGGGGGGGCCCAAGAGACCCAGTACTTC CASSLSSGGAQETQYF
TRBJ2-7 TRBV5-1 NA TRBD2 TGCGCCAGCAGCTTGGGGCCTACTAGCGGGGGGCATAGCTCCTACGAGCAGTACTTC CASSLGPTSGGHSSYEQYF
TRBJ2-1 TRBV11-2 NA TRBD2 TGTGCCAGCAGCTTTGGACTAGCGGGGAATGAGCAGTTCTTC CASSFGLAGNEQFF